This T cell receptor beta chain was obtained from a study of blood T cell repertoires in COVID-19. Study overall: The United States, Italy and Spain supplied acute and convalescent COVID-19 samples. Nucleic acid was either cDNA or gDNA, and it came from T cells, B-cell-depleted T cells, or PBMCs.

This clone was detected a few times. In the original workflow: Estimates of nucleated cell counts were drawn from the amplification of reference gene primers. This table comes from immunoSEQ multiplex PCR, and its TCRdb copy is limited to in-frame clones, with some not included. V and J calls plus clone size are reproduced from that table; the DNA served to infer D and trimming. Of over 200,000 clones listed, 75% to 90% are singletons. V shed 3 bases, J shed 3 bases, and the junction held 3 bases outside the gene matches. Germline loops: CDR1 SGHTA, CDR2 FQGTGA. This CDR3 has 16 amino acids. The origin of this receptor is a human donor in a cohort sampled during active COVID-19. Sequences were obtained from peripheral blood. The chain couples TRBV7-3 to TRBJ2-2; 11 nucleotides match TRBD2. CDR3 sequence reads: CASSLTSGTYTGELFF. The DNA for the CDR3 is TGTGCCAGCAGCTTGACTAGCGGGACCTACACCGGGGAGCTGTTTTTT.